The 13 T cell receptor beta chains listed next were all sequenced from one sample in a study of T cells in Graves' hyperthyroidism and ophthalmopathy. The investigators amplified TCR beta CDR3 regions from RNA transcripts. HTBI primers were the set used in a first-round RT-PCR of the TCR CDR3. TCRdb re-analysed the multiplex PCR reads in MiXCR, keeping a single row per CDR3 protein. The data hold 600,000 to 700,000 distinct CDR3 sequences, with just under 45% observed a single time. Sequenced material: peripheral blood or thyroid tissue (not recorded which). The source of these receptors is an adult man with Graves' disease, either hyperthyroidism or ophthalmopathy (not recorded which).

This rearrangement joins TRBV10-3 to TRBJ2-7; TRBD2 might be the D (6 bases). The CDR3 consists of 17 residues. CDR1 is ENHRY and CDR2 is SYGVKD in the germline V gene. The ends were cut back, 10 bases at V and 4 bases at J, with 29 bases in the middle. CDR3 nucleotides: TGTGCCACCTTTAGGGCAGGGACCGTCGGGGGAACGTACGAGCAGTACTTC. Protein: CATFRAGTVGGTYEQYF.

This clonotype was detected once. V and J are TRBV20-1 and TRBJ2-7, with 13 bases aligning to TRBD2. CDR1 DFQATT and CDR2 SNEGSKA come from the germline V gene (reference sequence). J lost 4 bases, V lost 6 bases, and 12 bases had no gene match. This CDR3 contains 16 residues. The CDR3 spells CSAHYMAGLAGYEQYF. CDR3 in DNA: TGCAGTGCCCATTACATGGCGGGACTAGCGGGATACGAGCAGTACTTC.

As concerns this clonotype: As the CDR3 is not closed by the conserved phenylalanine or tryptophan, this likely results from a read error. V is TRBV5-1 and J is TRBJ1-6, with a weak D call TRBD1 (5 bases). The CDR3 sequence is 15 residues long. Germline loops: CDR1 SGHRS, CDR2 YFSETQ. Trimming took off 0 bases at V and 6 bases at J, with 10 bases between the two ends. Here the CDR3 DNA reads TGCGCCAGCAGCTTGGAGGCCGGGGGTAATTCACCCCTCCACCTT. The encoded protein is CASSLEAGGNSPLHL.

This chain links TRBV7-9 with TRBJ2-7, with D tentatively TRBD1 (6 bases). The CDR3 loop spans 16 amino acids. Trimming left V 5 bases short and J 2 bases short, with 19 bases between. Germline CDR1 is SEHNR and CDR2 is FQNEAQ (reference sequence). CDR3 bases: TGTGCCAGCAGCGAGGGCGCAGGGGTGACCGCCTACGAGCAGTACTTC. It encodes CASSEGAGVTAYEQYF.

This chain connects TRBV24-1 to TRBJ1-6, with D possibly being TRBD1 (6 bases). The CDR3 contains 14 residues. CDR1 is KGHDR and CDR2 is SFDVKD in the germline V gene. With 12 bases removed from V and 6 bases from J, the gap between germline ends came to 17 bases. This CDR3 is CAWSVRGGNSPLHF. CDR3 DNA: TGTGCCTGGAGTGTCAGGGGAGGTAATTCACCCCTCCACTTT.

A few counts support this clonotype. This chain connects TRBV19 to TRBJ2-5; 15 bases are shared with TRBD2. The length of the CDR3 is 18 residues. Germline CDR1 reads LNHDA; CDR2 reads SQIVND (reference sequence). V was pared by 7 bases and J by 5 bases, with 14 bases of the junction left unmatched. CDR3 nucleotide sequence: TGTGCCAGTAAGGGTTTTGGACTAGCGGGAGGGCCGGGGGAGACCCAGTACTTC. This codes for CASKGFGLAGGPGETQYF.

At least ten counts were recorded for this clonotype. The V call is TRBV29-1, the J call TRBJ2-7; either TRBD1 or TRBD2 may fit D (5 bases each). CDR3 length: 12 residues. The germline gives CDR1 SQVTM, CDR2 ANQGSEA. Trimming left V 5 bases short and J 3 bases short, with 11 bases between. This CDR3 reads CSVLGPRYEQYF. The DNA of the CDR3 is TGCAGCGTTTTGGGACCGCGCTACGAGCAGTACTTC.

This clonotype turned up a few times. This chain's CDR3 is CASSQGTSDQETQYF. The CDR3, as DNA: TGCGCCAGCAGCCAAGGGACTAGCGATCAAGAGACCCAGTACTTC. The chain has TRBV5-1 and TRBJ2-5; 10 nucleotides align to TRBD2. Germline CDR1 reads SGHRS; CDR2 reads YFSETQ. The length of the CDR3 is 15 residues. The J segment lost 2 bases and the V segment lost 4 bases, leaving 5 bases of the junction unmatched.

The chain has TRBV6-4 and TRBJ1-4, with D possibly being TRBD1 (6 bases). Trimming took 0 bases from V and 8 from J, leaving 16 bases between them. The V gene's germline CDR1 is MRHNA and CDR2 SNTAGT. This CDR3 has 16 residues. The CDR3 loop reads CASSDSTGMGGEKLFF. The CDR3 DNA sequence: TGTGCCAGCAGTGACTCTACCGGGATGGGGGGCGAAAAACTGTTTTTT.

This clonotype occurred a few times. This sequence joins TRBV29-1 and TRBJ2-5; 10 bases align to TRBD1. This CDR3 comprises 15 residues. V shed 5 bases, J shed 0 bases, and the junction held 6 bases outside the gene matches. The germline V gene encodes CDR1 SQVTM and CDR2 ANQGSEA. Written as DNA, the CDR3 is TGCAGCGTTCTGGGACAGGGGTGGGACCAAGAGACCCAGTACTTC. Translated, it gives CSVLGQGWDQETQYF. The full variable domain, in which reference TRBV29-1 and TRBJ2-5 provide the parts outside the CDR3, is SAVISQKPSRDICQRGTSLTIQCQVDSQVTMMFWYRQQPGQSLTLIATANQGSEATYESGFVIDKFPISRPNLTFSTLTVSNMSPEDSSIYLCSVLGQGWDQETQYFGPGTRLLVL.

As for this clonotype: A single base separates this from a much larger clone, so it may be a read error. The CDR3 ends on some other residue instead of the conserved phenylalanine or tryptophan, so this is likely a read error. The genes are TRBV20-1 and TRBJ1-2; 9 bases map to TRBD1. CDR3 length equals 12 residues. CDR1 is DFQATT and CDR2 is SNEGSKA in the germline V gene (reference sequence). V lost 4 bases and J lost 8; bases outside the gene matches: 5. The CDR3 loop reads CSATQGARGYTC. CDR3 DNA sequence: TGCAGTGCTACACAGGGGGCGAGAGGCTACACCTGC.

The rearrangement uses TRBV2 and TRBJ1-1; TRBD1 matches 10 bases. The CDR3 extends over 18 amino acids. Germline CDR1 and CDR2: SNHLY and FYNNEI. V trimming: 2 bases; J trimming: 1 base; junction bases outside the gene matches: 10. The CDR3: CASSETRPGTGANTEAFF. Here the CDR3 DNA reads TGTGCCAGCAGTGAAACACGTCCCGGGACAGGGGCGAACACTGAAGCTTTCTTT.

The chain's CDR3 is CTSSLGAGAHYEQYF. CDR3 DNA: TGTACCAGCAGCTTAGGGGCAGGGGCGCACTACGAGCAGTACTTC. This chain joins TRBV7-2 and TRBJ2-7; a possible D gene is TRBD1 (6 bases). CDR1 is SGHTA, CDR2 FQGNSA, per germline. V shed 1 base and J shed 3 bases, with 13 bases lying between them. There are 15 residues in the CDR3.